These 14 T cell receptor beta chains share one sample of origin, sequenced in a study of cytomegalovirus exposure and HLA in healthy donors. The PCR was carried out with 60 Vbeta primers and 13 Jbeta primers. Clones were read by immunoSEQ multiplex PCR, and TCRdb kept only the in-frame ones, dropping some. This sample has some 200,000 clones, with around four fifths found just once. The sample taken for sequencing was PBMCs. The source is a woman between 35 and 50 years old in good health and CMV-seronegative.

The table lists this clone with a few counts. The chain has TRBV5-6 and TRBJ1-1, with 8 positions matching TRBD1. From germline, CDR1 is SGHDT and CDR2 YYEEEE. The CDR3 consists of 16 residues. V lost 0 bases and J lost 1; bases outside the gene matches: 5. The CDR3 coding sequence is TGTGCCAGCAGCTTGGGGAGGACAGGGTGGAACACTGAAGCTTTCTTT. Its translation is CASSLGRTGWNTEAFF.

In the case of this clone: One junction end disagrees with the germline gene, perhaps due to a read error. V usage is TRBV7-7 and J usage is TRBJ2-2; unclear D gene. CDR3 size: 13 residues. The germline V gene encodes CDR1 SSHAT and CDR2 FNYEAQ (reference sequence). CDR3: CASSDTFTGELFF. The CDR3 bases are TGTGCTAGCAGTGACACCTTCACCGGGGAGCTGTTTTTT.

The genes are TRBV5-4 and TRBJ1-6, with 9 bases aligning to TRBD1. V dropped 1 base and J dropped 5; count of bases not matched to a gene: 7. This CDR3 region has 17 residues. Germline values: CDR1 SGHNT, CDR2 YYREEE (reference sequence). The DNA for the CDR3 is TGTGCCAGCAGCTTGACGACAGGGGGTTATGATAATTCACCCCTCCACTTT. This sequence encodes CASSLTTGGYDNSPLHF.

The chain links TRBV5-4 to TRBJ2-2, with TRBD1 matching 9 bases. The germline gives CDR1 SGHNT, CDR2 YYREEE (reference sequence). This CDR3 is 15 amino acids long. V was pared by 4 bases and J by 6 bases, with 7 bases of the junction left unmatched. The CDR3 sequence: CASSAGQGRAGELFF. CDR3 DNA sequence: TGTGCCAGCAGCGCTGGACAGGGGCGGGCCGGGGAGCTGTTTTTT.

The chain links TRBV15 to TRBJ2-7, with a weak D call TRBD1 (6 bases). The CDR3 consists of 13 residues. With 3 bases removed from V and 3 bases from J, the gap between germline ends came to 9 bases. Germline V gene sequence: CDR1 LNHNV, CDR2 YYDKDF (reference sequence). CDR3 sequence: CATSRDRNYEQYF. The CDR3 DNA reads TGTGCCACCAGCAGGGACAGAAACTACGAGCAGTACTTC. The full variable domain, its missing parts supplied by reference TRBV15 and TRBJ2-7, is DAMVIQNPRYQVTQFGKPVTLSCSQTLNHNVMYWYQQKSSQAPKLLFHYYDKDFNNEADTPDNFQSRRPNTSFCFLDIRSPGLGDTAMYLCATSRDRNYEQYFGPGTRLTVT.

The J gene is TRBJ2-7, the V gene TRBV30; the match to TRBD1 covers 10 bases. The germline gives CDR1 GTSNPN, CDR2 SVGIG (reference sequence). The CDR3 sequence is 14 residues long. V shed 3 bases and J 2 bases; nucleotides not matched to a gene: 4. The CDR3 DNA is TGTGCCTGGAGGGCTGGACAGGGGGCCTACGAGCAGTACTTC. Its protein product is CAWRAGQGAYEQYF.

The V and J genes are TRBV6-5 and TRBJ1-2; TRBD1 agrees at 11 bases. Germline V gene data show CDR1 as MNHEY and CDR2 as SVGAGI. The V segment lost 6 bases and the J segment 8 bases; nucleotides outside the gene matches: 5. This CDR3 spans 13 amino acids. As DNA, the CDR3 is TGTGCCAGCAGACGGACAGGGGGCGCCGGCTACACCTTC. It encodes CASRRTGGAGYTF.

The CDR3, as DNA: TGTGCCAGCAGCCCGGGACAGGGTCTCGATACGCAGTATTTT. Amino acids: CASSPGQGLDTQYF. The chain carries TRBV6-5 and TRBJ2-3, with 9 positions matching TRBD1. The CDR3 spans 14 residues. Losses at the gene ends were 6 bases for V and 6 bases for J; bases not matched to a gene: 7. Germline values: CDR1 MNHEY, CDR2 SVGAGI.

DNA for the CDR3: TGTGCCAGCAGTGCGTCGACAGTTTCCTACGAGCAGTACTTC. Amino acid sequence: CASSASTVSYEQYF. The gene calls are TRBV6-1 and TRBJ2-7; the D gene is possibly TRBD1 (5 bases). The CDR3 contains 14 residues. Germline values: CDR1 MNHNS, CDR2 SASEGT. V lost 4 bases to trimming and J lost 1 base, with 11 bases between them.

The chain has TRBV11-2 and TRBJ1-1, with 7 bases aligning to TRBD1. The CDR3 has 15 amino acids. Losses at the gene ends were 5 bases for V and 7 bases for J; bases not matched to a gene: 13. Germline lookup yields CDR1 SGHAT and CDR2 FQNNGV. CDR3 DNA sequence: TGTGCCAGCAGCCCCCAACAGGGGCTACCCATTGAAGCTTTCTTT. Amino acids: CASSPQQGLPIEAFF.

The V and J genes are TRBV4-1 and TRBJ1-1, with 9 bases aligning to TRBD1. CDR1 and CDR2 (germline): MGHRA, YSYEKL. There are 14 residues in the CDR3. V was pared by 5 bases and J by 7 bases, with 8 bases of the junction left unmatched. This CDR3 reads CASSAQGAAVEAFF. The DNA of the CDR3 is TGCGCCAGCAGCGCACAGGGGGCGGCAGTTGAAGCTTTCTTT.

Only a few counts were recorded for this clone. This chain links TRBV25-1 with TRBJ1-4; D is ambiguous. Trimming pared 10 bases from V and 3 bases from J, leaving 12 bases between. The CDR3 is 13 amino acids. Germline CDR1 MGHDK, CDR2 SYGVNS. In DNA form, the CDR3 reads TGTGCCACCCGGACCGGGGCTAATGAAAAACTGTTTTTT. Amino acids: CATRTGANEKLFF.

The J gene is TRBJ1-6, the V gene TRBV7-2, with D possibly matching TRBD1 (5 bases). The CDR3 is 15 residues long. V was cut by 4 bases and J by 7 bases, with 14 bases left in between. Germline CDR1 reads SGHTA; CDR2 reads FQGNSA. The CDR3 DNA reads TGTGCCAGCAGCTGGCGGGGCGGCCAGAATTCACCCCTCCACTTT. It codes for CASSWRGGQNSPLHF.

Here the CDR3 DNA reads TGTGCCAGCAGCTTTTATCCGGGACAAGAAGCTTTCTTT. It encodes CASSFYPGQEAFF. The V call is TRBV7-9, the J call TRBJ1-1, with D possibly TRBD1 on 6 matching bases. Germline V gene lookup returns CDR1 SEHNR and CDR2 FQNEAQ (reference sequence). V lost 3 bases, J lost 8 bases, and 13 bases lay in between. The CDR3 has 13 residues.